This TCR beta chain appears in the sequencing data of a study of OX40 agonist ivuxolimab in advanced cancers. Samples of blood were obtained at baseline, on cycle 4 day 1, and on cycle 7 day 1. Germline CDR1 is MDHEN and CDR2 is SYDVKM. The CDR3 is 14 residues long. The V gene lost 8 bases and the J gene lost 9 bases, with 20 bases spanning the gap. This clone was seen only a few times. Its specificity is not known. Profiled with immunoSEQ multiplex PCR; TCRdb holds only in-frame clones, not every one. The sample holds around 37,000 clones, roughly 80% seen once. Notes on the study in general: Also showing low normalized T-cell clonal expansion were some of the nonresponders.

This clonotype was obtained from an adult with an advanced solid tumor such as melanoma, head and neck, liver or kidney cancer. This chain uses TRBV28 with TRBJ2-1, with D perhaps TRBD1 or TRBD2 (5 bases each). Sequences were derived from CD4+ or CD8+ T cells sorted from blood, sampled in a trial of the OX40 agonist ivuxolimab. CDR3: CASSNAGTIGEQFF. The CDR3 DNA sequence: TGTGCCAGCTCTAACGCCGGGACCATCGGTGAGCAGTTCTTC.